This record looks at one T cell receptor beta chain sequence and its context. These data originate in a study of blood T cell repertoires in COVID-19. Study details: The United States, Italy and Spain supplied acute and convalescent COVID-19 samples.

TCRdb's copy holds only in-frame clones and misses some; the assay was immunoSEQ multiplex PCR. The sample shows 150,000 to 200,000 clones, around 84% of them seen only once. Per germline, CDR1 LNHDA and CDR2 SQIVND (reference sequence). The V and J ends lost 5 bases and 1 base respectively, with 8 bases between them. This CDR3 has 13 amino acids. The rearrangement joins TRBV19 to TRBJ1-1, with D maybe TRBD1 (5 bases). This TCR derives from a man aged 50 to 60 who had recovered from COVID-19. Sequences were obtained from PBMCs or T cells enriched from blood (not recorded which). The DNA for the CDR3 is TGTGCCAGTAGTCGGAGGGGGAACACTGAAGCTTTCTTT. Its protein is CASSRRGNTEAFF.